This record looks at one TCR beta chain sequence and its context. The antigen is unknown. As to time point: pretreatment peripheral blood. V was trimmed by 2 bases and J by 2 bases, leaving 13 bases between them. Per the germline V gene, CDR1 is LNHDA and CDR2 is SQIVND (reference sequence). CDR3 size: 16 residues. The data stem from a study of PD-L1 blockade in urothelial cancer. Profiling relied on immunoSEQ multiplex PCR, and the TCRdb table lists in-frame clones only, not all of them. The table records about 50,000 clones, about 88% of them present only once. Whole-study results and caveats: For durable-benefit patients, tumor-associated blood clones expanded more at 3 weeks.

The source material was PBMCs, sampled around atezolizumab (anti-PD-L1) treatment. This chain uses TRBV19 with TRBJ1-5; maybe TRBD1 (5 bases). This sequence was found in a man between 65 and 85 years old with urothelial cancer. Here the CDR3 DNA reads TGTGCCAGTAGTATAAAACCCAGGGCCGGCAATCAGCCCCAGCATTTT. As protein: CASSIKPRAGNQPQHF. Full variable domain (remainder filled in from reference TRBV19 and TRBJ1-5): DGGITQSPKYLFRKEGQNVTLSCEQNLNHDAMYWYRQDPGQGLRLIYYSQIVNDFQKGDIAEGYSVSREKKESFPLTVTSAQKNPTAFYLCASSIKPRAGNQPQHFGDGTRLSIL.